A single sample gave rise to the 32 T cell receptor beta chains below, sequenced in a study of neurological immune-mediated disorders. Time point meaning: technical triplicate 2. TCRdb redid the calling of the 5' RACE reads with MiXCR, one entry per CDR3 protein. In the table there are under 70,000 distinct CDR3 sequences, 24% of which are singletons. Sequenced input: PBMCs. The source of these receptors is a man between 60 and 75 years old with HTLV-1-associated myelopathy (HAM/TSP).

The rearrangement uses TRBV4-1 and TRBJ2-1; the D gene is possibly TRBD2 (6 bases). The CDR3 length is 16 residues. Trimming removed 3 bases at V and 0 bases at J, with 12 bases between. Germline values: CDR1 MGHRA, CDR2 YSYEKL. This CDR3 is CASSHGGRNSYNEQFF. The CDR3 DNA follows: TGCGCCAGCAGCCACGGGGGACGGAACTCCTACAATGAGCAGTTCTTC.

In regard to this clonotype: A much bigger clone sits one base away, suggesting this may be a read error. In this CDR3 the conserved last residue, phenylalanine or tryptophan, is missing, so a read error is likely. The rearrangement joins TRBV6-1 to TRBJ2-3; D call uncertain. Germline V gives CDR1 MNHNS, CDR2 SASEGT. Trimming shortened V by 1 base and J by 4 bases, and 9 bases separated the two germline ends. This CDR3 contains 14 residues. CDR3 sequence reads: CASSEGPLSDTQYL. In DNA, the CDR3 is TGTGCCAGCAGTGAAGGACCGTTGTCAGATACGCAGTATCTT.

This clonotype has ten or more counts. The chain links TRBV5-1 to TRBJ2-7, with 9 bases lining up with TRBD1. This CDR3 comprises 15 residues. V shed 3 bases and J 2 bases; nucleotides not matched to a gene: 6. Germline V CDR1 and CDR2: SGHRS, YFSETQ. The CDR3 DNA follows: TGCGCCAGCAGCTCCCGGGACAGGGCGACCTACGAGCAGTACTTC. It translates to CASSSRDRATYEQYF.

In this sample, this clonotype turned up many times. The chain employs TRBV7-2 and TRBJ2-3; 15 positions agree with TRBD2. The CDR3 has 17 residues. The V and J ends lost 5 bases and 8 bases, in that order; junction bases with no gene match: 11. Germline loops: CDR1 SGHTA, CDR2 FQGNSA. CDR3 sequence (DNA): TGTGCCAGCAGCCCCCCGGGACTAGCGGGAGGCACGGGTACGCAGTATTTT. This gives the protein CASSPPGLAGGTGTQYF.

Ten or more counts support this clonotype. CDR3 coding DNA: TGCGCCAGCAGCCAAAATTCTCCGGGACTAGACAATGAGCAGTTCTTC. Protein sequence: CASSQNSPGLDNEQFF. The rearrangement uses TRBV5-1 and TRBJ2-1, with 8 positions matching TRBD2. V dropped 4 bases and J dropped 5; count of bases not matched to a gene: 11. Germline values: CDR1 SGHRS, CDR2 YFSETQ. The CDR3 has 16 residues.

In its sample, this clonotype was seen once. A junction end diverges from the germline sequence, so it may reflect a read error. The rearrangement joins TRBV5-1 to TRBJ2-2; 10 positions agree with TRBD1. Germline V gene data show CDR1 as SGHRS and CDR2 as YFSETQ. This CDR3 spans 15 amino acids. CDR3 region: CVSRLGQGVTGELFF. The CDR3 DNA reads TGCGTCAGCAGACTCGGACAGGGGGTCACCGGGGAGCTGTTTTTT.

The sample holds many counts of this clonotype. V is TRBV5-5 and J is TRBJ2-1; 12 positions agree with TRBD2. Unmatched junction bases numbered 10, after V lost 3 bases and J lost 0 bases. The CDR3 covers 19 residues. The germline V gene encodes CDR1 SGHKS and CDR2 YYEKEE (reference sequence). CDR3: CASSYHRLTSGGSYNEQFF. CDR3 DNA sequence: TGTGCCAGCAGCTATCACCGACTGACTAGCGGGGGCTCCTACAATGAGCAGTTCTTC.

This clonotype has at least ten counts. The V call is TRBV12-3 or TRBV12-4, the J call TRBJ2-1; no clear D. Trimming pared 1 base from V and 8 bases from J, leaving 3 bases between. This CDR3 is 11 amino acids long. The CDR3 nucleotides read TGTGCCAGCAGTTTAGGGTATGAGCAGTTCTTC. Translation gives CASSLGYEQFF.

This clonotype showed up many times. The rearrangement uses TRBV20-1 and TRBJ1-6, with TRBD1 matching over 7 bases. This CDR3 has 17 amino acids. V lost 0 bases, J lost 5 bases, and 10 bases stayed unmatched. CDR1 DFQATT and CDR2 SNEGSKA come from the germline V gene (reference sequence). CDR3: CSARDLAKGAHNSPLHF. CDR3 nucleotides: TGCAGTGCTAGAGATCTGGCGAAGGGGGCGCATAATTCACCCCTCCACTTT.

This clonotype was counted many times. This CDR3 is CASSYASSYNEQFF. The CDR3 DNA reads TGTGCCAGCAGCTACGCCAGCTCCTACAATGAGCAGTTCTTC. The chain couples TRBV3-1 to TRBJ2-1; the D is unclear. Germline V lookup: CDR1 LGHDT, CDR2 YNNKEL (reference sequence). The CDR3 consists of 14 residues. Trimming removed 5 bases at V and 0 bases at J, with 8 bases between.

This clonotype was seen just once. This chain links TRBV7-8 with TRBJ2-7; 10 bases are a match to TRBD1. V shed 2 bases, J shed 5 bases, and the junction held 3 bases outside the gene matches. The CDR3 spans 14 residues. Germline V lookup: CDR1 SGHVS, CDR2 FQNEAQ. The CDR3, as DNA: TGTGCCAGCAGCTTACGGGACAGGGGCAACGAGCAGTACTTC. Its translation is CASSLRDRGNEQYF.

The chain combines TRBV5-1 with TRBJ1-1, with D possibly matching TRBD1 (5 bases). Trimming left V 2 bases short and J 1 base short, with 9 bases between. CDR3 length: 14 amino acids. CDR1 and CDR2 from the germline V gene are SGHRS and YFSETQ. This CDR3 is CASSFTGTNTEAFF. Written as DNA, the CDR3 is TGCGCCAGCAGCTTCACCGGGACGAACACTGAAGCTTTCTTT.

There are many counts of this clonotype. This rearrangement joins TRBV28 to TRBJ2-7; D may correspond to TRBD1 or TRBD2 (5 bases each). This CDR3 comprises 15 residues. V gave up 3 bases and J gave up 2 bases, with 14 bases separating them. CDR1 and CDR2 from the germline V gene are MDHEN and SYDVKM. This CDR3 reads CASSLSGTAAYEQYF. CDR3 nucleotides: TGTGCCAGCAGTTTGTCCGGGACGGCGGCCTACGAGCAGTACTTC.

The chain carries TRBV7-2 and TRBJ2-1, with D perhaps TRBD1 (5 bases). Between the trimmed V and J ends, which lost 2 bases and 1 base, there was a span of 12 bases. The CDR3 has 16 amino acids. Per the germline V gene, CDR1 is SGHTA and CDR2 is FQGNSA. The CDR3 region has the DNA TGTGCCAGCAGCTTATTTGGGGCAGGGTCCTACAATGAGCAGTTCTTC. Translating gives CASSLFGAGSYNEQFF. The full variable domain, completed using reference TRBV7-2 and TRBJ2-1, is GAGVSQSPSNKVTEKGKDVELRCDPISGHTALYWYRQSLGQGLEFLIYFQGNSAPDKSGLPSDRFSAERTGGSVSTLTIQRTQQEDSAVYLCASSLFGAGSYNEQFFGPGTRLTVL.

The V and J genes are TRBV5-8 and TRBJ2-7; the D gene is possibly TRBD1 (5 bases). The CDR3 is 14 residues long. Per the germline V gene, CDR1 is SGHTS and CDR2 is YDEGEE. V lost 3 bases, J lost 3 bases, and 13 bases lay in between. The CDR3 bases are TGTGCCAGCAGCTGGGGTCCAGGGAACTACGAGCAGTACTTC. Amino acid sequence: CASSWGPGNYEQYF. The full variable domain, with the rest looked up from reference TRBV5-8 and TRBJ2-7, is EAGVTQSPTHLIKTRGQQATLRCSPISGHTSVYWYQQALGLGLQFLLWYDEGEERNRGNFPPRFSGRQFPNYSSELNVNALELEDSALYLCASSWGPGNYEQYFGPGTRLTVT.

At least ten counts were recorded for this clonotype. The chain joins TRBV5-1 to TRBJ1-2; TRBD1 aligns across 7 bases. Germline CDR1 SGHRS, CDR2 YFSETQ. The CDR3 contains 14 residues. V lost 0 bases, J lost 8 bases, and 7 bases stayed unmatched. The CDR3 region has the DNA TGCGCCAGCAGCTTGGTAACAGGGGAGGGAGGCTACACCTTC. Translation: CASSLVTGEGGYTF.

At least ten counts were recorded for this clonotype. The chain carries TRBV5-1 and TRBJ2-2; 10 bases are shared with TRBD2. The CDR3 contains 16 residues. Per germline, CDR1 SGHRS and CDR2 YFSETQ. The ends lost 3 bases at V and 1 base at J; junction bases unmatched: 3. CDR3 nucleotide sequence: TGCGCCAGCAGCTGGGCTAGCGGGAGGAACACCGGGGAGCTGTTTTTT. Its translation is CASSWASGRNTGELFF.

This clonotype has ten or more counts. The chain recombines TRBV6-2 or TRBV6-3 with TRBJ2-5; no clear D. The ends were cut back, 2 bases at V and 10 bases at J, with 11 bases in the middle. CDR3 length equals 12 residues. CDR1 and CDR2 (germline): MNHEY, SVGEGT. CDR3 protein: CASSYDPRIQYF. The CDR3 nucleotides read TGTGCCAGCAGTTACGATCCCCGAATCCAGTACTTC.

This clonotype was detected ten times or more. The V gene is TRBV5-1, the J gene TRBJ2-5; D remains ambiguous. Trimming pared 1 base from V and 2 bases from J, leaving 6 bases between. The germline V gene has CDR1 SGHRS and CDR2 YFSETQ. The CDR3 loop spans 13 amino acids. The CDR3 nucleotides read TGCGCCAGCAGCTTGATGGGACAAGAGACCCAGTACTTC. Amino acid sequence: CASSLMGQETQYF.

This clonotype was seen ten or more times. The chain uses TRBV5-6 and TRBJ2-2, with TRBD1 as a possible D gene (6 bases). The CDR3 is made up of 14 amino acids. V was pared by 6 bases and J by 5 bases, with 14 bases between. Looked up from germline, CDR1 is SGHDT and CDR2 is YYEEEE. The CDR3 is CASKEQGRTGELFF. As DNA, the CDR3 is TGTGCCAGCAAGGAACAGGGAAGGACCGGGGAGCTGTTTTTT.

This clonotype was observed once. The chain recombines TRBV29-1 with TRBJ1-1, with D possibly matching TRBD1 (6 bases). The germline gives CDR1 SQVTM, CDR2 ANQGSEA. This CDR3 has 12 amino acids. This CDR3 is CRVDRTNTEAFF. The CDR3 DNA reads as TGCAGAGTGGACAGAACGAACACTGAAGCTTTCTTT.

This clonotype was detected ten times or more. The chain joins TRBV7-9 to TRBJ2-7, with 12 bases lining up with TRBD2. Germline V lookup: CDR1 SEHNR, CDR2 FQNEAQ (reference sequence). The CDR3 runs to 16 residues. With 6 bases clipped from V and 5 bases from J, the junction kept 11 bases outside the gene matches. For the CDR3, the DNA is TGTGCCAGCAGTCTTCTAGCGGGAGGGCCGCTCGACGAGCAGTACTTC. Translating it yields CASSLLAGGPLDEQYF. The full variable domain, rest sourced from reference TRBV7-9 and TRBJ2-7, is DTGVSQNPRHKITKRGQNVTFRCDPISEHNRLYWYRQTLGQGPEFLTYFQNEAQLEKSRLLSDRFSAERPKGSFSTLEIQRTEQGDSAMYLCASSLLAGGPLDEQYFGPGTRLTVT.

The chain employs TRBV20-1 and TRBJ2-1, with D perhaps TRBD1 (6 bases). This CDR3 is built from 14 residues. Deletions cut 3 bases from V and 1 base from J, with 10 bases between. CDR1 is DFQATT and CDR2 is SNEGSKA in the germline V gene (reference sequence). CDR3 amino acids: CSARRQGSYNEQFF. In nucleotides, the CDR3 is TGCAGTGCTAGGCGGCAGGGGTCCTACAATGAGCAGTTCTTC.

The table lists this clonotype with a count of one. A much larger clone lies a single base off, so this may be a read error. CDR3 in amino acids: CAISEGTGTSDTQYF. The CDR3 DNA follows: TGCGCCATCAGTGAAGGGACAGGGACTTCGGATACGCAGTATTTT. The V and J genes are TRBV10-1 and TRBJ2-3, with 9 bases matching TRBD1. Per the germline V gene, CDR1 is WNHNN and CDR2 is SYGVQD (reference sequence). The CDR3 sequence is 15 residues long.

This clonotype was observed many times. The chain couples TRBV20-1 to TRBJ1-1; 8 nucleotides agree with TRBD1. Germline-derived CDR1 and CDR2 are DFQATT and SNEGSKA (reference sequence). The CDR3 covers 14 residues. The J segment lost 4 bases and the V segment lost 0 bases, leaving 4 bases of the junction unmatched. This CDR3 is CSARDDRGITEAFF. In nucleotides, the CDR3 is TGCAGTGCTAGAGACGACAGGGGCATCACTGAAGCTTTCTTT.

This clonotype occurred a few times. This chain links TRBV5-1 with TRBJ2-1; D is uncertain. CDR3 length: 15 residues. V lost 4 bases, J lost 0 bases, and 11 bases lay in between. Germline CDR1 and CDR2: SGHRS and YFSETQ. The CDR3 loop is CASSERTPSYNEQFF. Here the CDR3 DNA reads TGCGCCAGCAGCGAACGAACGCCCTCCTACAATGAGCAGTTCTTC.

This clonotype was picked up many times. The chain uses TRBV7-2 and TRBJ2-5; no clear D. Trimming left V 5 bases short and J 10 bases short, with 14 bases between. The CDR3 consists of 12 residues. From germline, CDR1 is SGHTA and CDR2 FQGNSA. The CDR3 loop is CASSPLGQNQYF. The CDR3 DNA follows: TGTGCCAGCAGCCCTTTAGGGCAGAACCAGTACTTC.

This clonotype came up many times. The rearrangement joins TRBV5-1 to TRBJ2-3; D unresolved. The CDR3 runs 16 residues. V was pared by 0 bases and J by 4 bases, with 15 bases between. Germline CDR1 reads SGHRS; CDR2 reads YFSETQ. CDR3 bases: TGCGCCAGCAGCTTGGCCGCCGATGGTCTAGCAGATACGCAGTATTTT. Translation: CASSLAADGLADTQYF.

The rearrangement uses TRBV10-2 and TRBJ2-3; TRBD2 matches at 8 bases. The germline V gene has CDR1 WSHSY and CDR2 SAAADI. V gave up 0 bases and J gave up 0 bases; unmatched junction bases: 5. CDR3 size: 17 residues. CDR3 nucleotide sequence: TGCGCCAGCAGTGAGTCGCAGCGGGAGACGAGCACAGATACGCAGTATTTT. As protein: CASSESQRETSTDTQYF.

This clonotype occurred many times. The genes are TRBV3-1 and TRBJ2-7; possibly TRBD2 for D (5 bases). The V gene lost 2 bases and the J gene lost 1 base, with 9 bases spanning the gap. Germline CDR1 reads LGHDT; CDR2 reads YNNKEL (reference sequence). The CDR3 is 14 amino acids. CDR3 sequence (DNA): TGTGCCAGCAGCCAAAACGGACTGTCCTACGAGCAGTACTTC. This codes for CASSQNGLSYEQYF.

This clonotype was seen at least ten times. The CDR3 spells CSVSGPREDEKLFF. Here the CDR3 DNA reads TGCAGTGTCAGCGGGCCCAGGGAAGATGAAAAACTGTTTTTT. The V and J genes are TRBV20-1 and TRBJ1-4; D might be TRBD1 (5 bases). The germline V gene has CDR1 DFQATT and CDR2 SNEGSKA (reference sequence). The CDR3 covers 14 residues. V shed 7 bases and J shed 6 bases, with 18 bases lying between them.

In its sample, this clonotype was seen many times. The chain is built from TRBV5-1 and TRBJ2-2; 9 bases align to TRBD2. V dropped 5 bases and J dropped 4; count of bases not matched to a gene: 3. This CDR3 region has 14 residues. The germline CDR1 and CDR2 sequences are SGHRS and YFSETQ. CDR3 nucleotide sequence: TGCGCCAGCAGGACTAGCGGCAGCACCGGGGAGCTGTTTTTT. Its translation: CASRTSGSTGELFF.